Ten or more counts support the clone carrying this T cell receptor beta chain. Its antigen is currently unknown. The data originate from a study of T-cell memory formation after mild COVID-19. The CDR3 runs to 16 residues. The V gene's germline CDR1 is SGHKS and CDR2 YYEKEE (reference sequence). The V and J ends lost 1 base and 6 bases respectively, with 16 bases between them. Whole-study results and caveats: Some SARS-CoV-2-responding clones were already detected in memory before infection. Day 15 to 85 contractors were CD4/CD8 balanced; later expanders leaned CD4+.

5'RACE with constant-segment primers yielded barcoded, UMI-tagged TCR alpha and TCR beta cDNA libraries. TCRdb analysed the 5' RACE reads with MiXCR anew, one entry per CDR3 protein. The data contain approximately 210,000 distinct CDR3 sequences, 8% to 11% of them singletons. The V and J genes are TRBV5-5 and TRBJ1-4; a possible D gene is TRBD1 (6 bases). The sequence came from a man aged 18 to 29 who had mild COVID-19 (a few samples of this study predate the infection). Cell type and time point are not known. The sample consisted of PBMCs or a T cell subset sorted from them (not recorded which). The CDR3 here is CASSLSIRGLDEKLFF. CDR3 DNA: TGTGCCAGCAGCTTGAGTATCAGGGGACTGGATGAAAAACTGTTTTTT. The whole variable domain, filled in from reference TRBV5-5 and TRBJ1-4, reads DAGVTQSPTHLIKTRGQQVTLRCSPISGHKSVSWYQQVLGQGPQFIFQYYEKEERGRGNFPDRFSARQFPNYSSELNVNALLLGDSALYLCASSLSIRGLDEKLFFGSGTQLSVL.